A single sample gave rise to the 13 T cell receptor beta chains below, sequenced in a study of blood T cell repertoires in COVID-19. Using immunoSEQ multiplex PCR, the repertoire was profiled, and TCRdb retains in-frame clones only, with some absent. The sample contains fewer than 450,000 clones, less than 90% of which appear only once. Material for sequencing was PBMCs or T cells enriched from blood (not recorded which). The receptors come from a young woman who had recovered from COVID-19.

CDR3 DNA: TGTGCCAGTAGTATTGAGAATTCCTACAATGAGCAGTTCTTC. Translation gives CASSIENSYNEQFF. The V call is TRBV19, the J call TRBJ2-1; D is unresolved. CDR1 LNHDA and CDR2 SQIVND come from the germline V gene (reference sequence). There are 14 residues in the CDR3. V shed 3 bases and J shed 1 base, with 7 bases lying between them.

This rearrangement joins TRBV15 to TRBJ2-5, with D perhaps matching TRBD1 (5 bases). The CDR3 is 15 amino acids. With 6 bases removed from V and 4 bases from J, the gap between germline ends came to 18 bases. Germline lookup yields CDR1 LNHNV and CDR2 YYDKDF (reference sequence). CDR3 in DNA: TGTGCCACCAGGCGACCAGGGTCTTCAGGAGAGACCCAGTACTTC. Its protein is CATRRPGSSGETQYF. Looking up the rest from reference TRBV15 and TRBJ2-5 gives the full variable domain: DAMVIQNPRYQVTQFGKPVTLSCSQTLNHNVMYWYQQKSSQAPKLLFHYYDKDFNNEADTPDNFQSRRPNTSFCFLDIRSPGLGDTAMYLCATRRPGSSGETQYFGPGTRLLVL.

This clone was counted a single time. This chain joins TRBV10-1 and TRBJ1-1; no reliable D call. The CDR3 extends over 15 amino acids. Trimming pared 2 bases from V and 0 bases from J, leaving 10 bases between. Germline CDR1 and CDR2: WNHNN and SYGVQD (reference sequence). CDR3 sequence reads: CASSEHRAMNTEAFF. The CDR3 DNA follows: TGCGCCAGCAGTGAGCACCGTGCTATGAACACTGAAGCTTTCTTT.

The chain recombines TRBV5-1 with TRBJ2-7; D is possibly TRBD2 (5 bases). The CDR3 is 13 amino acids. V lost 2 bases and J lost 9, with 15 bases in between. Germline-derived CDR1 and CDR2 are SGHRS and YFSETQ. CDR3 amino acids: CASSFSQDSGQYF. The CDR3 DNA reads TGCGCCAGCAGCTTTAGTCAGGACTCTGGGCAGTACTTC.

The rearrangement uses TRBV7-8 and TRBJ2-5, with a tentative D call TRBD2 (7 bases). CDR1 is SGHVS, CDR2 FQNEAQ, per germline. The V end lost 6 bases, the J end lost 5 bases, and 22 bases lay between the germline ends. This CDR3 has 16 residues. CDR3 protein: CASSRGGRGRLETQYF. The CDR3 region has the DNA TGTGCCAGCAGTCGAGGGGGGCGGGGGAGGTTGGAGACCCAGTACTTC.

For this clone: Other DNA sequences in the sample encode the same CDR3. The DNA for the CDR3 is TGTGCCAGCAGCTTAGCGGGCTCTGGAAACACCATATATTTT. This translates into CASSLAGSGNTIYF. The chain recombines TRBV11-2 with TRBJ1-3; no clear D gene. Germline CDR1 reads SGHAT; CDR2 reads FQNNGV. V lost 1 base and J lost 0, with 4 bases in between. CDR3 length: 14 amino acids.

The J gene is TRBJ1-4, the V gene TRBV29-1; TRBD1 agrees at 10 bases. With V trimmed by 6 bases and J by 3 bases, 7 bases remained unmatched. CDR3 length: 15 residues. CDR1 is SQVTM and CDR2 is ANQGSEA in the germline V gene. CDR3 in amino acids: CSVQTGGAPNEKLFF. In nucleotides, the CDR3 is TGCAGCGTACAGACAGGGGGCGCACCTAATGAAAAACTGTTTTTT.

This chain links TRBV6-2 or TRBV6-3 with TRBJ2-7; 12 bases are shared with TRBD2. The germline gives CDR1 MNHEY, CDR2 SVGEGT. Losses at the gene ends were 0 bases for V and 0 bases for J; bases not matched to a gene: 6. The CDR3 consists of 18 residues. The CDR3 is CASSYSRASGGASYEQYF. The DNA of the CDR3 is TGTGCCAGCAGTTACTCGCGGGCTAGCGGGGGGGCCTCCTACGAGCAGTACTTC.

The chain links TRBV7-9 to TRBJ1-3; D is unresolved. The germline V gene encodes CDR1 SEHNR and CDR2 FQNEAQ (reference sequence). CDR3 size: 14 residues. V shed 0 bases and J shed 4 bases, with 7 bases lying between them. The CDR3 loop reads CASSLAATGNTIYF. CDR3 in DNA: TGTGCCAGCAGCTTAGCTGCGACAGGAAACACCATATATTTT.

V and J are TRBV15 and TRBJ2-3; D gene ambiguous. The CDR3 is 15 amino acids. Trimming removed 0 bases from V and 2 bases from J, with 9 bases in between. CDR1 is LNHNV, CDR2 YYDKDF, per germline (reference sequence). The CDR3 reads CATSRDAAVTDTQYF. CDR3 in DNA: TGTGCCACCAGCAGAGATGCGGCGGTCACAGATACGCAGTATTTT.

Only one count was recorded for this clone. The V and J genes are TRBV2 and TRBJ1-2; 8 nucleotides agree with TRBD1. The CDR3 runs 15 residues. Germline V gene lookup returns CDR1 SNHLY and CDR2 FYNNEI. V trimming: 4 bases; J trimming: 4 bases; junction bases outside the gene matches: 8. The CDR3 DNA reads TGTGCCAGCAGTGTCGGACAGGGACTACTCTATGGCTACACCTTC. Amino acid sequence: CASSVGQGLLYGYTF.

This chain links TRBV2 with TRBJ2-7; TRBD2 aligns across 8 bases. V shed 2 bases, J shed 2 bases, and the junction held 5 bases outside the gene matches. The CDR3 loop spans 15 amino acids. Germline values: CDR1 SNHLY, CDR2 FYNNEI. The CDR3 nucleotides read TGTGCCAGCAGTGAAAAGCGGGGGCAAGCCTACGAGCAGTACTTC. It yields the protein CASSEKRGQAYEQYF.

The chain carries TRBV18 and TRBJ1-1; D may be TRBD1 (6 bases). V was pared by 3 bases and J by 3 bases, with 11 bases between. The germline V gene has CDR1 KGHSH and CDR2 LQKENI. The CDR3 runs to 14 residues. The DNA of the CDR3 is TGTGCCAGCTCACCCTCGACAGGACACACTGAAGCTTTCTTT. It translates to CASSPSTGHTEAFF.